Below, one TCR beta chain is given with its context. Its specificity is not known. This table comes from immunoSEQ multiplex PCR, and its TCRdb copy is limited to in-frame clones, with some not included. The top ten clones hold approximately 2.3% of a sample with more than 4,000 clones, roughly 90% of them seen once. This sample was included in a study of stem cell transplantation in POMP-related autoinflammatory disease. Study-level information: Through one year post-transplant, neutrophils and platelets were 100% of graft donor origin.

CDR3 length equals 12 residues. The V gene lost 4 bases and the J gene lost 7 bases, with 9 bases spanning the gap. CDR1 is SGHDT and CDR2 is YYEEEE in the germline V gene. Whole-study results and caveats: Unique TRB V-J gene pairings were limited in number in patients with PRAID. Across all analyzed T-cell subsets, patients with PRAID tended toward reduced diversity and increased clonality.

The chain has TRBV5-6 and TRBJ1-5; tentatively, D is TRBD1 (5 bases). The TCR comes from a human patient with POMP-related autoinflammation and immune dysregulation (PRAID). Some of the T cells may derive from the graft donor. This specimen was CD8+ T cells from PBMCs, taken after stem cell transplantation. CDR3 sequence: CASSLGAQPQHF. In DNA form, the CDR3 reads TGTGCCAGCAGCCTAGGGGCCCAGCCCCAGCATTTT.